Each of the 12 T cell receptor beta chains below was sequenced from the same sample in a study of graft-versus-host responses after intestinal transplantation. TCRdb keeps only in-frame clones here, not all; method: immunoSEQ multiplex PCR. The sample has 70,000 to 100,000 clones, 85% to 90% seen once. Antigens for these TCRs are unknown. Sequencing was performed on unstimulated CD4+ T cells sorted from spleen or lymph node cells, taken before intestinal transplant. These receptors came from a human donor who received an intestinal transplant.

This clone has a single count. The chain joins TRBV2 to TRBJ2-7; 10 bases are shared with TRBD1. Trimming took 8 bases from V and 1 from J; bases not matched to a gene: 2. The CDR3 sequence is 13 residues long. Germline CDR1 SNHLY, CDR2 FYNNEI. The CDR3 sequence: CASGTGASYEQYF. The CDR3 DNA is TGTGCCAGCGGGACAGGGGCATCCTACGAGCAGTACTTC.

This clone occurred a few times. This chain links TRBV30 with TRBJ2-7, with a possible D match to TRBD2 (8 bases). Per germline, CDR1 GTSNPN and CDR2 SVGIG (reference sequence). The ends were cut back, 1 base at V and 3 bases at J, with 16 bases in the middle. The CDR3 sequence is 15 residues long. The CDR3 sequence: CAWSARGSGGYEQYF. The CDR3 nucleotides are TGTGCCTGGAGTGCCAGGGGGAGCGGGGGCTACGAGCAGTACTTC.

This rearrangement joins TRBV25-1 to TRBJ1-1, with a tentative D call TRBD1 (6 bases). V lost 1 base and J 6 bases, leaving 15 bases between the germline ends. This CDR3 is 15 amino acids long. Germline-derived CDR1 and CDR2 are MGHDK and SYGVNS. CDR3 bases: TGTGCCAGCAGTGAATTCAGGGGCAATCTAGCTGAAGCTTTCTTT. Translation gives CASSEFRGNLAEAFF.

The chain carries TRBV4-1 and TRBJ2-5; a weak D match, TRBD2 (6 bases). CDR1 and CDR2 (germline): MGHRA, YSYEKL. V was clipped by 2 bases and J by 3 bases, with 10 bases between them. The CDR3 is made up of 14 amino acids. Here the CDR3 reads CASSQWRDKETQYF. CDR3 DNA: TGCGCCAGCAGCCAATGGCGGGATAAAGAGACCCAGTACTTC.

This chain uses TRBV19 with TRBJ1-1, with D hard to call. The V end was cut by 6 bases, the J end by 1 base, with 9 bases between. CDR3 length: 13 residues. In germline, CDR1 is LNHDA, CDR2 SQIVND (reference sequence). CDR3 sequence (DNA): TGTGCCAGTAGGCGGAAGGAGAACACTGAAGCTTTCTTT. Translated: CASRRKENTEAFF.

The rearrangement joins TRBV6-1 to TRBJ1-6, with D possibly TRBD1 on 5 matching bases. V lost 3 bases and J lost 10, with 13 bases in between. Germline V gene sequence: CDR1 MNHNS, CDR2 SASEGT. This CDR3 contains 14 residues. DNA of the CDR3: TGTGCCAGCAGTGAGCGGCAGGGTGGCTCACCCCTCCACTTT. Its protein product is CASSERQGGSPLHF.

In this sample, this clone turned up a few times. This sequence joins TRBV6-1 and TRBJ1-4; maybe TRBD1 (6 bases). The germline gives CDR1 MNHNS, CDR2 SASEGT. The CDR3 has 15 amino acids. Trimming stripped 3 bases from V and 8 bases from J, with 16 bases between. The CDR3 DNA is TGTGCCAGCAGTGATACGGCAGGGGCGAGGGAAAAACTGTTTTTT. Its translation is CASSDTAGAREKLFF.

CDR3 bases: TGTGCCAGCAGTAAGGGACAGGGGACCTACGAGCAGTACTTC. It specifies CASSKGQGTYEQYF. The chain combines TRBV25-1 with TRBJ2-7; 10 bases align to TRBD1. This CDR3 contains 14 residues. Germline CDR1 MGHDK, CDR2 SYGVNS. Germline trimming cut 5 bases from V and 2 bases from J; bases unmatched to any gene: 3.

The chain is built from TRBV7-9 and TRBJ1-4, with 7 positions matching TRBD1. The trim removed 5 bases at V and 3 bases at J, leaving 3 bases unmatched. The germline V gene encodes CDR1 SEHNR and CDR2 FQNEAQ (reference sequence). The CDR3 contains 14 residues. The CDR3 sequence is CASSEGAANEKLFF. In DNA, the CDR3 is TGTGCCAGCAGCGAGGGGGCGGCTAATGAAAAACTGTTTTTT.

This rearrangement joins TRBV6-6 to TRBJ2-3; TRBD2 might be the D (6 bases). Germline CDR1 reads MNHNY; CDR2 reads SVGAGI (reference sequence). The V end was cut by 2 bases, the J end by 4 bases, with 13 bases between. The CDR3 has 15 residues. CDR3 sequence (DNA): TGTGCCAGCAGTTACGTAGGTCCGGGAGCAGATACGCAGTATTTT. Translated, it gives CASSYVGPGADTQYF.

The chain uses TRBV4-1 and TRBJ2-1; D perhaps matches TRBD2 (6 bases). The CDR3 covers 15 residues. Trimming took off 3 bases at V and 4 bases at J, with 13 bases between the two ends. Per germline, CDR1 MGHRA and CDR2 YSYEKL. CDR3 residues: CASSQDRGTYNEQFF. In DNA form, the CDR3 reads TGCGCCAGCAGCCAGGACCGGGGGACTTACAATGAGCAGTTCTTC.

Of note for this clone: This sample also contains other DNA sequences that code for the same CDR3. The chain has TRBV5-1 and TRBJ1-3; D uncertain. CDR1 is SGHRS, CDR2 YFSETQ, per germline. The CDR3 spans 15 residues. Trimming took off 0 bases at V and 4 bases at J, with 11 bases between the two ends. As DNA, the CDR3 is TGCGCCAGCAGCTTGGCCGGCGGGTCCGGAAACACCATATATTTT. Translated: CASSLAGGSGNTIYF.